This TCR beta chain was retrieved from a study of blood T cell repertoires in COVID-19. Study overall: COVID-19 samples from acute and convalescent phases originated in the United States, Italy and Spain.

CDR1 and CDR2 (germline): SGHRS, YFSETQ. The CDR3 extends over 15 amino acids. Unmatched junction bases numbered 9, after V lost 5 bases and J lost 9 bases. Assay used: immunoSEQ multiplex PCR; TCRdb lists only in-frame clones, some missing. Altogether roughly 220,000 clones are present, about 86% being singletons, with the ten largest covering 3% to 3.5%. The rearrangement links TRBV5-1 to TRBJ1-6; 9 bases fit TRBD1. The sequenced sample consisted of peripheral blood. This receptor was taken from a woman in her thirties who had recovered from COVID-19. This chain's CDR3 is CASSTGGEPSSPLHF. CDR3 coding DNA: TGCGCCAGCAGTACAGGGGGCGAACCAAGTTCACCCCTCCACTTT.